The rows below give T cell receptor beta chains drawn from one sample of a study of cytomegalovirus exposure and HLA in healthy donors. Method: immunoSEQ multiplex PCR; TCRdb's copy keeps in-frame clones and lacks some. The sample table sets out around 65,000 clones. Sequenced input: PBMCs. These receptors were collected from a boy between 10 and 17 years old in good health and CMV-seronegative. The CDR3 runs from the conserved cysteine through the conserved F or W. Fields, in order: V gene, D gene, J gene, CDR3 DNA, CDR3 protein. The D gene is left open where the match is weak.

TRBV5-1	TRBD1	TRBJ2-7	TGCGCCAGCAGCTTCAGGACAGGGTCATACGAGCAGTACTTC	CASSFRTGSYEQYF
TRBV27	-	TRBJ1-2	TGTGCCAGCAGTTTCAATGCAGGGGTAGACTATGGCTACACCTTC	CASSFNAGVDYGYTF
TRBV9	-	TRBJ2-7	TGTGCCAGCAGCCCCAGCCCCGGGTCTAACGAGCAGTACTTC	CASSPSPGSNEQYF
TRBV5-5	-	TRBJ1-2	TGTGCCAGCAGCTCCTACTCCGACAGCCCCTATGGCTACACCTTC	CASSSYSDSPYGYTF
TRBV25-1	TRBD2	TRBJ2-2	TGTGCCAGCAGTGGTCTGGCGGGAGGGAACACCGGGGAGCTGTTTTTT	CASSGLAGGNTGELFF
TRBV7-8	TRBD1	TRBJ1-1	TGTGCCAGCAGTTTGGGACAGGTTGAAGCTTTCTTT	CASSLGQVEAFF
TRBV7-8	TRBD2	TRBJ2-7	TGTGCCAGCAGCTTAATGGGAATAGCGGGAGAAATCTACGAGCAGTACTTC	CASSLMGIAGEIYEQYF
TRBV9	TRBD1	TRBJ1-2	TGTGCCAGCAGCCCGCCGGGACAGGGACCCAACTATGGCTACACCTTC	CASSPPGQGPNYGYTF
TRBV29-1	TRBD1	TRBJ2-7	TGCTCCATCGGACAGGGGGTCGGGGAGCAGTACTTC	CSIGQGVGEQYF
TRBV4-3	-	TRBJ2-4	TGCGCCAGCAGCCACAGCGGCGGCAAAAACATTCAGTACTTC	CASSHSGGKNIQYF
TRBV15	-	TRBJ1-2	TGTGCCACCAGCAGAGAAGAGGGAAACTATGGCTACACCTTC	CATSREEGNYGYTF